This T cell receptor beta chain came from a study of T cell clonotyping in hematopoietic cell transplantation. Whole-study results and caveats: At the given depth, recipient repertoires were over 95% de novo clonotypes.

Only in-frame clones appear in the TCRdb table, and some are missing; sequencing was by immunoSEQ multiplex PCR. The data show about 6,300 clones, less than 90% seen once. About this clone: Its antigen is still unknown.

Germline CDR1 SQVTM, CDR2 ANQGSEA. Germline trimming cut 2 bases from V and 5 bases from J; bases unmatched to any gene: 8. The CDR3 has 15 amino acids. This TCR was sampled from a female patient aged 45-60 years who had an allogeneic stem cell transplant from an unrelated donor, so the T cells may come from the graft donor. Some clones in this sample may be carry-over from other donors' samples. This chain connects TRBV29-1 to TRBJ2-5; TRBD1 matches 10 bases. The sequencing used peripheral blood mononuclear cells, collected 180 days after allogeneic stem cell transplant. Here the CDR3 reads CSVEWDRGPWETQYF. CDR3 in DNA: TGCAGCGTTGAATGGGACAGGGGTCCATGGGAGACCCAGTACTTC.